The text below deals with one TCR beta chain. The Seattle patients joined while their infection was active and were tracked longitudinally afterward. In the authors' methods: Reference gene primers were amplified, and this amplification served to estimate nucleated cell counts. TCRdb's copy holds only in-frame clones and misses some; the assay was immunoSEQ multiplex PCR. V, J and clone size are taken as reported in that table, and D and trimming were inferred from the DNA itself. This repertoire shows a few hundred thousand clones, around 91% found once; its top ten account for 2.1%. Per the germline V gene, CDR1 is SGHRS and CDR2 is YFSETQ. V lost 5 bases to trimming and J lost 5 bases; unmatched junction nucleotides: 9. This CDR3 has 15 residues. The data derive from a study of blood T cell repertoires in COVID-19. Study details: Samples of COVID-19 (acute and convalescent) were obtained from the United States, Italy and Spain. From T cells, B-cell-depleted T cells, or PBMCs came the material, which was cDNA or gDNA.

Sequencing used peripheral blood. This sequence joins TRBV5-1 and TRBJ2-5, with 10 nucleotides matching TRBD1. The receptor's source is a woman aged 55-69 years with COVID-19, enrolled during active disease. The CDR3 DNA reads TGCGCCAGCAGTCCGGACAGGGGGTATTTGGAGACCCAGTACTTC. It translates to CASSPDRGYLETQYF. Filled out from reference TRBV5-1 and TRBJ2-5, the complete variable domain reads KAGVTQTPRYLIKTRGQQVTLSCSPISGHRSVSWYQQTPGQGLQFLFEYFSETQRNKGNFPGRFSGRQFSNSRSEMNVSTLELGDSALYLCASSPDRGYLETQYFGPGTRLLVL.